Listed below are T cell receptor beta chains from one sample, sequenced in a study of T-cell reconstitution after alpha-beta-depleted transplantation in children. TCRdb passed the PCR reads through MiXCR, listing each CDR3 protein once. The table records approximately 420,000 distinct CDR3 sequences, about 11% of them present only once. The starting material was PBMCs from the stem cell graft donor, obtained from the stem cell graft. The receptors shown here come from a human donor who donated a stem cell graft to a child with acute myeloid leukemia. Both conserved end residues are trimmed from each CDR3.

13 | TRBJ2-7 | TRBV29-1 | SVELDSLSSYEQY
13 | TRBJ1-5 | TRBV12-3/TRBV12-4 | ASSLTRDGNQPQH
12 | TRBJ2-7 | TRBV4-1 | ASSQEGTPYEQY
12 | TRBJ1-1 | TRBV6-1 | ASRNTGLNTEAF
11 | TRBJ2-1 | TRBV12-3/TRBV12-4 | ASSPRPTNEQF
13 | TRBJ2-5 | TRBV7-2 | ASSPLAGVPETQY
12 | TRBJ1-1 | TRBV12-3/TRBV12-4 | ASTIQGGGTEAF
12 | TRBJ2-7 | TRBV7-9 | ASSLITSPEPKY
12 | TRBJ2-7 | TRBV7-4 | ATALAGVSIEQY
16 | TRBJ2-1 | TRBV3-1 | ATSQELPVVAAYNEQF
13 | TRBJ1-5 | TRBV7-2 | ASSLEQGAGQPQH
12 | TRBJ2-1 | TRBV20-1 | SARVKLSYNEQF
12 | TRBJ1-4 | TRBV20-1 | SAKDTPPREKLF
12 | TRBJ2-2 | TRBV9 | ASSVAGHTGELF
12 | TRBJ1-5 | TRBV20-1 | SARTDRENQPQH
11 | TRBJ2-7 | TRBV19 | ASSIGTSGEQY